This T cell receptor beta chain emerged from a study of CD8+ T cells in alopecia areata listed by TCRdb under 2018. Study-wide context: In both human patients and the C3H/HeJ mouse model, the study applied high-throughput TCRbeta sequencing to look at T cell clonal expansion in alopecia areata. On the human side, TCRbeta sequencing was run on scalp tissue and on sorted CD4+ and CD8+ peripheral blood T cells from healthy controls and from alopecia areata patients with either patchy or totalis/universalis disease. TCRbeta CDR3 regions were amplified by immunoSEQ multiplex PCR using 35 Vbeta forward and 13 Jbeta reverse primers. Clonality in the scalp was compared among normal scalp (n=4), patchy alopecia areata scalp (n=8), and alopecia totalis/universalis scalp (n=8). RNA came from the PAXgene miRNA kit for fixed scalp, the miRNeasy kit for PBMCs, and the RNeasy kit for mouse skin. The research as a whole found: Unlike mouse skin, which is dominated by gammadelta T cells, normal human skin has resident alphabeta T cells that are also sequenced, and this complicates analysis of the scalp TCR repertoire. Compared with mice, TCR sequences shared between patients were less clear, possibly partly because of HLA diversity across the patient population. Compared with normal scalp, lesional scalp had higher clonality and more expanded CD8+ clones, particularly in alopecia totalis/universalis, a pattern that suggests antigenic drive.

PBMCs were isolated by density centrifugation and stained for CD3, CD4 and CD8, after which CD4+ and CD8+ T cells were sorted on a FACSAria. Scalp biopsies and blood samples were obtained from unaffected controls. This clone was counted once. Its antigen remains undetermined. Base quality data are lacking; no much larger clone is found one base away. In the germline V gene (reference sequence), CDR1 corresponds to LNHNV and CDR2 to YYDKDF. V was cut back by 0 bases and J by 2 bases, leaving a gap of 15 bases between them. The CDR3 runs 17 amino acids, cysteine and phenylalanine included. The DNA shown is the 51-base CDR3, in frame from base 1. Receptor libraries were prepared by the immunoSEQ multiplex PCR assay. To provide template for TCR sequencing, every sample had RNA extracted and reverse transcribed into cDNA. SuperScript III was used to make first-strand cDNA, primed with a 2:1 mix of oligo-dT and random hexamers. A synthetic immune receptor repertoire was used to measure amplification bias, and any remaining bias was corrected computationally. In the paper's pipeline: Raw reads were preprocessed to remove errors, and CDR3 was defined by IMGT conventions from the conserved cysteine to phenylalanine. Clonality was calculated as 1 minus Shannon entropy normalized by log2 of the number of productive unique TCRs. Whether scalp clones were CD4 or CD8 was inferred by matching scalp TCRbeta sequences against CD4 and CD8 repertoires sorted from blood. In TCRdb, the immuneACCESS table is reduced to in-frame sequences with V and J assigned. These tables do not hold every clone; where another copy was compared, an unresolved V gene accounts for under half, and the others remain unexplained. V and J calls and clone size are as listed in that table; D and trimming were resolved from the DNA. This sample comprises approximately 98,000 clones, approximately 59% of them detected only once. 20% to 25% of the sample comes from the top ten.

This receptor was obtained from a human donor in good health. The sequencing input was CD8+ T cells sorted from blood. Recombination linked TRBV15 to TRBJ2-3, with the D assignment possibly TRBD1 or TRBD2, given 6 matching bases for each. The DNA sequence is given as TGTGCCACCAGCAGAGATCATCGAGGGGGGCCCACAGATACGCAGTATTTT. It translates to CATSRDHRGGPTDTQYF.